Sequencing of this T cell receptor beta chain was carried out in a study of cytomegalovirus exposure and HLA in healthy donors. Study-wide results and limits: In vitro confirmation showed a few CMV-associated chains to be CMV antigen specific.

The CDR3 is made up of 15 amino acids. J gave up 4 bases and V 6 bases, and 10 bases lay outside the gene matches. CDR1 SGHVS and CDR2 FNYEAQ come from the germline V gene. The donors were members of the 120-subject validation cohort (separate from the roughly 670-subject first cohort). This clone has just one count. Its antigen remains unknown. The assay was immunoSEQ multiplex PCR, and TCRdb's table has in-frame clones only and misses some. The sample yields tens of thousands of clones, over 90% seen once. The chain combines TRBV7-6 with TRBJ2-5; TRBD2 aligns across 8 bases. This TCR derives from a man aged 18-30 years in good health and CMV-seropositive. The material sequenced was PBMCs. The CDR3 bases are TGTGCCAGCAGGGACCCCGGGAGGGCCGGAGAGACCCAGTACTTC. This encodes CASRDPGRAGETQYF.